This is a list of T cell receptor beta chains from one sample in a study of CXCR3-negative and CXCR3-positive naive CD8 T cells. Reanalyzing the 5' RACE reads, TCRdb keeps one entry per CDR3 protein, without DNA. The ten most abundant clones cover approximately 0.8% of a sample with tens of thousands of distinct CDR3 sequences. The sequencing sample was made of naive CXCR3+ CD8+ T cells from blood. All receptors come from a human donor in good health. Some clones in this sample may be carry-over from other donors' samples. Both conserved end residues are part of each CDR3.

len | j_gene | v_gene | CDR3aa
15 | TRBJ2-5 | TRBV3-1 | CASSQDGLVWETQYF
12 | TRBJ1-1 | TRBV5-5 | CASNEEDTEAFF
11 | TRBJ1-2 | TRBV29-1 | CSVVQNYGYTF
15 | TRBJ2-1 | TRBV18 | CASSPPVTERHEQFF
16 | TRBJ2-5 | TRBV12-3/TRBV12-4 | CASSLVAGGLQETQYF
12 | TRBJ1-5 | TRBV5-4 | CASSSNLGPQHF
16 | TRBJ2-5 | TRBV15 | CATSPLTGEAQETQYF
13 | TRBJ2-7 | TRBV29-1 | CSVESGTPYEQYF
12 | TRBJ1-5 | TRBV7-6 | CASSLVVEPQHF
15 | TRBJ2-7 | TRBV6-5 | CASSYSADSSYEQYF
14 | TRBJ2-2 | TRBV6-4 | CASKRTGDTGELFF
17 | TRBJ2-3 | TRBV21-1 | CASSKSSGGPNTDTQYF
14 | TRBJ1-5 | TRBV12-3/TRBV12-4 | CASSLGTGGQPQHF
16 | TRBJ1-2 | TRBV7-3 | CASSPLVAVAGYGYTF
18 | TRBJ1-1 | TRBV25-1 | CASSELGLRDSSNTEAFF
14 | TRBJ2-2 | TRBV14 | CASSQATYPGELFF
16 | TRBJ2-7 | TRBV5-1 | CASSLMTGPSSYEQYF
13 | TRBJ1-1 | TRBV10-3 | CAMGGSVGTEAFF
13 | TRBJ2-7 | TRBV4-3 | CASSQVRGYEQYF
14 | TRBJ2-4 | TRBV7-9 | CASRRQGGENIQYF
13 | TRBJ2-5 | TRBV6-5 | CASSYGVIETQYF
14 | TRBJ2-7 | TRBV5-1 | CASSLAYGVDEQYF
15 | TRBJ2-3 | TRBV7-3 | CASSSGRGSTDTQYF
15 | TRBJ1-5 | TRBV4-3 | CASSHRDRDNQPQHF
17 | TRBJ2-5 | TRBV5-6 | CASSAGTRVPMQETQYF
15 | TRBJ2-3 | TRBV7-8 | CASSRRVAGTDTQYF
13 | TRBJ2-7 | TRBV15 | CATSDSSYYEQYF
17 | TRBJ2-7 | TRBV10-3 | CAISDTTYGQGQYEQYF
13 | TRBJ1-2 | TRBV20-1 | CSARGDRDYGYTF
17 | TRBJ2-2 | TRBV6-4 | CASSDSHGGAGVGELFF
14 | TRBJ1-1 | TRBV14 | CASSPWGGVTEAFF
15 | TRBJ2-7 | TRBV5-6 | CASSLDLGSSYEQYF
16 | TRBJ1-6 | TRBV13 | CASSSSGGVPRSPLHF
18 | TRBJ2-7 | TRBV21-1 | CASSKAPMGAVLSYEQYF
11 | TRBJ1-1 | TRBV29-1 | CSVGFGVEAFF
14 | TRBJ2-7 | TRBV20-1 | CSAAGTGNFYEQYF
16 | TRBJ2-1 | TRBV7-3 | CASSPRGDRVHNEQFF
13 | TRBJ1-1 | TRBV25-1 | CAAAQGQTTEAFF
20 | TRBJ2-2 | TRBV7-9 | CASSRMAMGNTLVNTGELFF
16 | TRBJ2-1 | TRBV9 | CASSVGGGGGAHEQFF
12 | TRBJ1-2 | TRBV20-1 | CSARSLANGYTF
13 | TRBJ1-5 | TRBV27 | CASSLGKIQPQHF
15 | TRBJ1-5 | TRBV6-5 | CASSYRQGPNQPQHF
15 | TRBJ2-5 | TRBV7-9 | CASTDLGQGGETQYF
15 | TRBJ2-1 | TRBV4-3 | CASSQDLVSYNEQFF
16 | TRBJ1-2 | TRBV5-5 | CASSSRGGYPNYGYTF
12 | TRBJ2-5 | TRBV20-1 | CSARAGQETQYF
16 | TRBJ2-7 | TRBV21-1 | CASSKRGQGASYEQYF
13 | TRBJ1-2 | TRBV7-9 | CASSFLADYGYTF
14 | TRBJ2-5 | TRBV7-9 | CASSFIGGQETQYF
14 | TRBJ1-5 | TRBV27 | CASSLSGANQPQHF
11 | TRBJ2-7 | TRBV29-1 | CSVEADYEQYF
15 | TRBJ2-3 | TRBV5-1 | CASSPGTASTDTQYF
14 | TRBJ1-2 | TRBV13 | CASSQGPGSYGYTF
13 | TRBJ1-6 | TRBV6-2/TRBV6-3 | CASSSRMDQPYHF